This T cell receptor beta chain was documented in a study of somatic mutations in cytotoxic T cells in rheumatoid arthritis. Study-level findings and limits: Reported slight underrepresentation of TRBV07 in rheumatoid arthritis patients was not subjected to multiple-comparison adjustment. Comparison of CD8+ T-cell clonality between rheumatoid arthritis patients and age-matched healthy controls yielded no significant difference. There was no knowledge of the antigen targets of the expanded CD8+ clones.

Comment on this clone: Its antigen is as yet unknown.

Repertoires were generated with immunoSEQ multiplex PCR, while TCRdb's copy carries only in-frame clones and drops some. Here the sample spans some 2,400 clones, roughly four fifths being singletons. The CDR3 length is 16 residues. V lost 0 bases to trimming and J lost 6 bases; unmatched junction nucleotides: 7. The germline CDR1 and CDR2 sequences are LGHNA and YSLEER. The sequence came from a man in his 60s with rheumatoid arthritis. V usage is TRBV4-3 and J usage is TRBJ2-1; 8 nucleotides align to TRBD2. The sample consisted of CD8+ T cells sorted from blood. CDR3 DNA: TGCGCCAGCAGCCAAGATCCGGGACTAGGGGGCAATGAGCAGTTCTTC. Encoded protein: CASSQDPGLGGNEQFF.